These 13 T cell receptor beta chains were all obtained from the same sample, sequenced in a study of blood T cell repertoires in COVID-19 (TCRdb year 2020). The method was the immunoSEQ multiplex PCR assay. Entries here come from immuneACCESS through TCRdb and include only in-frame sequences with V and J called. Some clones fail to appear in such tables; in the studies checked, an unresolved V gene covers under half of the shortfall, and the cause of the remainder is unknown. The sample records fewer than 300,000 clones, around 89% of which are singletons. Together, the top ten hold 8.8% of the sample. The sequencing sample was made of PBMCs or T cells enriched from blood (not recorded which). Receptor source: a man aged 40-50 years who had recovered from COVID-19.

This rearrangement joins TRBV7-2 to TRBJ2-7; 9 nucleotides line up with TRBD2. Germline CDR1 is SGHTA and CDR2 is FQGNSA. The CDR3 runs to 14 residues. V shed 1 base, J shed 3 bases, and the junction held 1 base outside the gene matches. CDR3 in DNA: TGTGCCAGCAGCTTAGGAGCGGGGGGCTACGAGCAGTACTTC. This sequence encodes CASSLGAGGYEQYF.

J is TRBJ1-4 and V is TRBV19; D unclear. Germline V gene sequence: CDR1 LNHDA, CDR2 SQIVND (reference sequence). Trimming left V 5 bases short and J 0 bases short, with 13 bases between. This CDR3 is 16 amino acids long. The CDR3 region has the DNA TGTGCCAGTAGTCGCGGGAAGTGGACAACTAATGAAAAACTGTTTTTT. Amino acids: CASSRGKWTTNEKLFF.

CDR3 sequence reads: CASSPQALSSYEQYF. In DNA, the CDR3 is TGTGCCAGCAGCCCTCAAGCCCTAAGCTCCTACGAGCAGTACTTC. The V and J genes are TRBV9 and TRBJ2-7; D gene unclear. Germline-derived CDR1 and CDR2 are SGDLS and YYNGEE. The CDR3 runs to 15 residues. The germline V and J ends were trimmed by 4 bases and 0 bases, with 14 bases remaining between them.

A note on this clone: In the same sample, other DNA sequences code for this CDR3. CDR3 DNA sequence: TGTGCCAGCAGCAGACTAGCGGGGCCGTCCACCGGGGAGCTGTTTTTT. This codes for CASSRLAGPSTGELFF. This chain links TRBV7-8 with TRBJ2-2; TRBD2 aligns across 11 bases. With V trimmed by 5 bases and J by 4 bases, 6 bases remained unmatched. The CDR3 extends over 16 amino acids. Germline V gene data show CDR1 as SGHVS and CDR2 as FQNEAQ.

The chain couples TRBV7-3 to TRBJ1-6, with a tentative D call TRBD1 (5 bases). CDR3 length: 13 amino acids. The V and J ends lost 2 bases and 8 bases respectively, with 7 bases between them. In germline, CDR1 is SGHTA, CDR2 FQGTGA. CDR3 region: CASSLQGDSPLHF. In nucleotides, the CDR3 is TGTGCCAGCAGCTTACAGGGTGATTCACCCCTCCACTTT.

The genes are TRBV19 and TRBJ1-4; D is uncertain. Germline CDR1 reads LNHDA; CDR2 reads SQIVND (reference sequence). Trimming cost V 2 bases and J 4 bases, with 5 bases left between them. The CDR3 covers 13 residues. CDR3: CASSIQVNEKLFF. The CDR3 nucleotides read TGTGCCAGTAGTATACAGGTTAATGAAAAACTGTTTTTT.

This sequence joins TRBV24-1 and TRBJ2-1, with 8 bases matching TRBD2. V was clipped by 0 bases and J by 4 bases; unmatched bases: 13. Germline V CDR1 and CDR2: KGHDR, SFDVKD. The length of the CDR3 is 19 residues. DNA of the CDR3: TGTGCCACCAGTGATTTGAGAGCGGACCGGGAGGGCCAGTACAATGAGCAGTTCTTC. Residues: CATSDLRADREGQYNEQFF.

This sequence joins TRBV4-1 and TRBJ2-6; the D gene is possibly TRBD1 (6 bases). Germline V lookup: CDR1 MGHRA, CDR2 YSYEKL. The CDR3 length is 18 residues. V lost 0 bases and J lost 2, with 14 bases in between. The CDR3 reads CASSQEVAGGAGANVLTF. The CDR3 bases are TGCGCCAGCAGCCAAGAGGTGGCTGGGGGCGCTGGGGCCAACGTCCTGACTTTC.

The rearrangement links TRBV9 to TRBJ2-7; possible D gene TRBD2, 6 bases. Germline V lookup: CDR1 SGDLS, CDR2 YYNGEE. The CDR3 runs to 15 residues. V lost 0 bases and J 4 bases, leaving 14 bases between the germline ends. This CDR3 reads CASSVEGTDNYEQYF. The CDR3 nucleotides read TGTGCCAGCAGCGTAGAAGGGACTGACAATTACGAGCAGTACTTC. The complete variable domain, with remaining parts taken from reference TRBV9 and TRBJ2-7, reads DSGVTQTPKHLITATGQRVTLRCSPRSGDLSVYWYQQSLDQGLQFLIQYYNGEERAKGNILERFSAQQFPDLHSELNLSSLELGDSALYFCASSVEGTDNYEQYFGPGTRLTVT.

The chain employs TRBV29-1 and TRBJ2-7; D unclear. The CDR3 runs to 12 residues. The germline V gene encodes CDR1 SQVTM and CDR2 ANQGSEA. The V end was cut by 4 bases, the J end by 0 bases, with 7 bases between. CDR3 nucleotide sequence: TGCAGCGTTGGAAACAGCTCCTACGAGCAGTACTTC. As protein: CSVGNSSYEQYF.

This clone was counted a single time. The rearrangement links TRBV28 to TRBJ1-2, with D possibly TRBD1 on 6 matching bases. CDR1 MDHEN and CDR2 SYDVKM come from the germline V gene. V gave up 10 bases and J gave up 7 bases, with 22 bases separating them. The CDR3 runs to 14 residues. CDR3 nucleotide sequence: TGTGCCACCGCTTTCCCTCGGACAGAGTTTGGCTACACCTTC. Amino acids: CATAFPRTEFGYTF.

The chain carries TRBV2 and TRBJ2-3, with unresolved D. The CDR3 sequence is 15 residues long. Germline V gene sequence: CDR1 SNHLY, CDR2 FYNNEI. V was shortened by 3 bases and J by 5 bases, with 15 bases between the two germline ends. As DNA, the CDR3 is TGTGCCAGCAGTGATCAGTCTAGGTATGGAGATACGCAGTATTTT. Protein product: CASSDQSRYGDTQYF.

The chain joins TRBV10-3 to TRBJ2-1; 7 bases are a match to TRBD1. The CDR3 runs 16 residues. Germline trimming cut 2 bases from V and 7 bases from J; bases unmatched to any gene: 11. Per the germline V gene, CDR1 is ENHRY and CDR2 is SYGVKD. DNA of the CDR3: TGTGCCATCAGTGAGGTTCTCCGAAGGGGGCGGAATGAGCAGTTCTTC. The encoded protein is CAISEVLRRGRNEQFF.